This T cell receptor (beta chain) was identified during a study of blood T cells in healthy people across ages. Study-wide results and limits: Estimates drawn from one million T cells were deemed to understate diversity.

It was with a sample-barcoded 5' primer and a J-beta primer mix that a second PCR of about 6 to 12 cycles was run. TCRdb recomputed calls from the 5' RACE reads with MiXCR, one row per CDR3 protein. This sample has hundreds of thousands of distinct CDR3 sequences, with about 28% found just once. This clonotype was seen many times. Its antigen is unidentified. V shed 3 bases and J shed 0 bases, with 8 bases lying between them. The germline gives CDR1 KGHDR, CDR2 SFDVKD. CDR3 length: 16 amino acids. Investigators took 8 to 10 milliliters of peripheral blood from every donor. The genes are TRBV24-1 and TRBJ2-6, with D maybe TRBD1 (5 bases). The TCR comes from a woman of 80 years or more in good health. The sample was blood. CDR3 sequence: CATSDDSISGANVLTF. CDR3 nucleotides: TGTGCCACCAGTGATGACAGCATCTCTGGGGCCAACGTCCTGACTTTC.